These T cell receptor beta chains were read from a single sample in a study of blood T cell repertoires in COVID-19. Measured with immunoSEQ multiplex PCR; TCRdb has only the in-frame clones, and not every one. Among approximately 130,000 clones listed, approximately 84% were seen once. Material: peripheral blood. The receptors derive from a woman between 50 and 59 years old who had recovered from COVID-19. Each CDR3 is given with its conserved first and last residue. Each record gives: V gene, J gene, D gene, clone size, CDR3 protein, CDR3 DNA. D genes are given only for firm matches. Only part of the rows carry a size: once, few, many, or a class if the clone is expanded.

TRBV19	TRBJ2-1	-	-	CASSKGTSRDYNEQFF	TGTGCCAGTAGTAAAGGAACTAGCAGAGATTACAATGAGCAGTTCTTC
TRBV2	TRBJ1-1	-	few	CASSGRGLGTEAFF	TGTGCCAGCAGTGGCAGGGGATTGGGCACTGAAGCTTTCTTT
TRBV20-1	TRBJ2-5	-	-	CSASAGSQETQYF	TGCAGTGCTAGTGCGGGGAGCCAAGAGACCCAGTACTTC
TRBV19	TRBJ1-6	TRBD1	-	CASSGQGFSPLHF	TGTGCCAGTAGTGGACAGGGTTTCTCACCCCTCCACTTT
TRBV5-1	TRBJ2-1	-	once	CASRGRRNSSYNEQFF	TGCGCCAGCAGGGGCCGCCGGAATAGCTCCTACAATGAGCAGTTCTTC
TRBV19	TRBJ2-1	-	-	CASSIDLSGKQFF	TGTGCCAGTAGTATAGATCTATCCGGTAAGCAGTTCTTC
TRBV29-1	TRBJ2-7	-	-	CSVVGGAPGEQYF	TGCAGCGTTGTAGGGGGAGCGCCGGGAGAGCAGTACTTC
TRBV30	TRBJ1-2	-	-	CAWSVGGGYTF	TGTGCCTGGTCCGTAGGCGGCGGCTACACCTTC
TRBV7-9	TRBJ2-5	-	-	CASSFRPEGETQYF	TGTGCCAGCAGCTTTAGACCGGAGGGGGAGACCCAGTACTTC
TRBV7-2	TRBJ2-1	TRBD2	-	CASSLGASGTVEQFF	TGTGCCAGCAGCTTAGGGGCTAGCGGGACGGTTGAGCAGTTCTTC
TRBV6-2/TRBV6-3	TRBJ1-5	-	few	CASSYSREGSWSNQPQHF	TGTGCCAGCAGTTACTCGAGGGAGGGCTCCTGGAGCAATCAGCCCCAGCATTTT
TRBV3-1/TRBV3-2	TRBJ2-5	TRBD1	-	CASRTGGFFQETQYF	TGTGCCAGCCGGACAGGGGGCTTTTTTCAAGAGACCCAGTACTTC
TRBV12-3/TRBV12-4	TRBJ1-2	TRBD1	-	CASSFDRGHGYTF	TGTGCCAGCAGTTTCGACAGGGGGCATGGCTACACCTTC
TRBV6-6	TRBJ2-6	-	few	CASSPPGGGLSGANVLTF	TGTGCCAGCAGTCCCCCGGGAGGGGGCCTCTCTGGGGCCAACGTCCTGACTTTC
TRBV27	TRBJ2-7	TRBD1	-	CASKRQGQGVEQYF	TGTGCCAGCAAACGCCAGGGACAGGGGGTGGAGCAGTACTTC
TRBV18	TRBJ2-2	-	-	CASSRNPGDTGELFF	TGTGCCAGCTCACGGAATCCAGGGGACACCGGGGAGCTGTTTTTT
TRBV30	TRBJ1-3	TRBD1	-	CAWSRDRAGNTIYF	TGTGCCTGGAGTAGGGACAGGGCTGGAAACACCATATATTTT
TRBV10-3	TRBJ1-2	-	once	CAIRGDKSYGYTF	TGTGCCATCAGGGGGGACAAATCCTATGGCTACACCTTC
TRBV10-3	TRBJ1-5	TRBD1	-	CAISDSPGQGDQPQHF	TGTGCCATCAGTGATTCGCCGGGACAGGGGGATCAGCCCCAGCATTTT
TRBV5-4	TRBJ1-1	-	-	CASSSPDSFGKAFF	TGTGCCAGCAGCTCGCCCGACAGTTTCGGTAAAGCTTTCTTT
TRBV2	TRBJ2-4	-	-	CASTGEAKNIQYF	TGTGCCAGCACAGGGGAGGCCAAAAACATTCAGTACTTC
TRBV7-8	TRBJ1-5	-	-	CASSLIRDQPQHF	TGTGCCAGCAGCTTGATCAGGGATCAGCCCCAGCATTTT
TRBV5-1	TRBJ1-2	TRBD1	-	CASSGDREYTF	TGCGCCAGCAGTGGCGACAGGGAGTACACCTTC
TRBV11-3	TRBJ1-3	-	once	CASSLAPQDTIYF	TGTGCCAGCAGCTTAGCCCCCCAGGACACCATATATTTT
TRBV5-1	TRBJ2-1	TRBD2	once	CASSLVPSGANEQFF	TGCGCCAGCAGCTTGGTACCTAGCGGAGCGAATGAGCAGTTCTTC
TRBV15	TRBJ1-2	-	-	CATSRGLEISDYGYTF	TGTGCCACCAGCAGAGGATTGGAGATTTCTGACTATGGCTACACCTTC
TRBV5-1	TRBJ1-2	-	-	CASSRGLGTNYGYTF	TGCGCCAGCAGCCGGGGGTTAGGAACTAACTATGGCTACACCTTC
TRBV7-2	TRBJ1-5	-	-	CASSLVPDQPQHF	TGTGCCAGCAGCTTAGTTCCTGATCAGCCCCAGCATTTT
TRBV28	TRBJ2-3	TRBD2	-	CASSSLAGGTDTQYF	TGTGCCAGCAGTTCACTAGCGGGAGGCACAGATACGCAGTATTTT
TRBV30	TRBJ2-1	TRBD2	-	CAWESSGSFNEQFF	TGTGCCTGGGAAAGTAGCGGGAGTTTTAATGAGCAGTTCTTC
TRBV9	TRBJ1-2	-	-	CASHSFAGGYTF	TGTGCCAGCCATTCTTTCGCCGGGGGCTACACCTTC
TRBV7-8	TRBJ1-4	-	-	CASSLAQFDSAKLFF	TGTGCCAGCAGCTTAGCCCAATTTGACAGTGCAAAACTGTTTTTT
TRBV4-1	TRBJ2-1	TRBD2	-	CASSQDASGGAREQFF	TGCGCCAGCAGCCAAGACGCTAGCGGGGGGGCCCGGGAGCAGTTCTTC
TRBV9	TRBJ1-2	TRBD1	-	CASSAGQGILWGYTF	TGTGCCAGCAGCGCCGGACAGGGGATACTATGGGGCTACACCTTC
TRBV7-2	TRBJ2-7	-	-	CASSFFLSSYEQYF	TGTGCCAGCAGCTTTTTTCTGAGCTCCTACGAGCAGTACTTC
TRBV5-1	TRBJ2-7	-	-	CASSTAYEQYF	TGCGCCAGCAGCACTGCCTACGAGCAGTACTTC
TRBV29-1	TRBJ2-1	-	-	CSVEGWSSSPYEQFF	TGCAGCGTTGAGGGTTGGTCGTCTAGTCCGTATGAGCAGTTCTTC
TRBV27	TRBJ1-5	-	-	CASSLSSKNGNQPQHF	TGTGCCAGCAGTTTATCGAGCAAGAATGGCAATCAGCCCCAGCATTTT
TRBV4-3	TRBJ1-4	TRBD1	-	CASSLDRVIVTNEKLFF	TGCGCCAGCAGCCTCGACAGGGTTATCGTCACTAATGAAAAACTGTTTTTT
TRBV10-3	TRBJ1-2	TRBD1	-	CAVRGTDKGYTF	TGTGCCGTACGAGGGACAGACAAAGGCTACACCTTC
TRBV25-1	TRBJ1-2	TRBD1	-	CASSESGTGGLGYTF	TGTGCCAGCAGTGAATCCGGGACAGGGGGGCTTGGCTACACCTTC
TRBV4-3	TRBJ1-2	-	-	CASSLQTGSSYYGYTF	TGCGCCAGCAGCCTCCAGACAGGAAGCTCCTACTATGGCTACACCTTC
TRBV5-1	TRBJ1-4	TRBD1	-	CASSRGQGHEKLFF	TGCGCCAGCAGCAGGGGACAGGGGCATGAAAAACTGTTTTTT
TRBV19	TRBJ2-7	TRBD2	-	CASSLGTSGTYEQYF	TGTGCCAGTAGCCTCGGGACTAGCGGTACCTACGAGCAGTACTTC
TRBV4-1	TRBJ2-3	-	-	CASSQDWRRRGDTQYF	TGCGCCAGCAGCCAAGATTGGCGGAGACGAGGAGATACGCAGTATTTT
TRBV10-2	TRBJ2-7	TRBD1	few	CASRPGQGTYEQYF	TGCGCCAGCAGGCCGGGACAGGGAACCTACGAGCAGTACTTC
TRBV11-2	TRBJ2-1	-	-	CASSWAPAGEQFF	TGTGCCAGCAGCTGGGCCCCAGCGGGTGAGCAGTTCTTC
TRBV19	TRBJ2-2	TRBD1	-	CASSTGQGVNTGELFF	TGTGCCAGTAGTACCGGACAGGGAGTTAACACCGGGGAGCTGTTTTTT
TRBV4-3	TRBJ1-5	-	-	CASSQVYRQDFNQPQHF	TGCGCCAGCAGCCAAGTTTACCGACAGGATTTCAATCAGCCCCAGCATTTT
TRBV5-1	TRBJ2-2	TRBD1	-	CASSLSRTGGTGELFF	TGCGCCAGCAGCTTGTCTCGGACAGGCGGCACCGGGGAGCTGTTTTTT
TRBV6-5	TRBJ1-3	-	-	CASSYTRESGNTIYF	TGTGCCAGCAGTTACACGAGGGAATCTGGAAACACCATATATTTT
TRBV4-1	TRBJ2-1	TRBD1	few	CASTVGARGTDEQFF	TGCGCCAGCACCGTAGGGGCCAGGGGGACAGATGAGCAGTTCTTC
TRBV6-6	TRBJ1-5	-	-	CASSYGRGSHQPQHF	TGTGCCAGCAGTTACGGTCGGGGTTCTCATCAGCCCCAGCATTTT
TRBV19	TRBJ1-1	-	-	CASSIPHSLNTEAFF	TGTGCCAGTAGTATACCCCACAGCCTGAACACTGAAGCTTTCTTT
TRBV16	TRBJ2-1	-	-	CASSQSGMYNEQFF	TGTGCCAGCAGCCAATCCGGGATGTACAATGAGCAGTTCTTC
TRBV6-5	TRBJ1-6	-	-	CASSYSSNSPLHF	TGTGCCAGCAGTTACTCCTCGAATTCACCCCTCCACTTT
TRBV5-8	TRBJ1-1	-	-	CASSRGTHGTEAFF	TGTGCCAGCAGCCGCGGGACTCACGGCACTGAAGCTTTCTTT
TRBV30	TRBJ2-1	-	-	CAWSVIAEQFF	TGTGCCTGGAGTGTAATAGCGGAGCAGTTCTTC
TRBV7-9	TRBJ1-2	TRBD1	-	CASSSTGTGKDYGYTF	TGTGCCAGCAGCTCTACCGGGACAGGGAAGGACTATGGCTACACCTTC
TRBV4-3	TRBJ2-3	TRBD2	-	CASSQGLTSGSLGNTDTQYF	TGCGCCAGCAGCCAAGGTCTTACTAGCGGGAGCCTCGGGAACACAGATACGCAGTATTTT